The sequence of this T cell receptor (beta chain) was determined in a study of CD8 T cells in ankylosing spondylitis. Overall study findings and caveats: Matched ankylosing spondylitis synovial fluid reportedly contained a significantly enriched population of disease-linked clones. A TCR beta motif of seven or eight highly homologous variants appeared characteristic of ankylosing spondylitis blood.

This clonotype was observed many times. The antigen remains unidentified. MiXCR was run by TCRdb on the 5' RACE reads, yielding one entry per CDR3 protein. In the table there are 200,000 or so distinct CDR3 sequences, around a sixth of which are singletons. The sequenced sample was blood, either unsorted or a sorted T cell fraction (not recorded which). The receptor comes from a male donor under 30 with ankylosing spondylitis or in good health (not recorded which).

CDR3 DNA: TGTGCCAGCAGCCAAATGAACACTGAAGCTTTCTTT. This gives the protein CASSQMNTEAFF. The chain uses TRBV6-2 or TRBV6-3 and TRBJ1-1; D unclear. The CDR3 loop spans 12 amino acids. CDR1 is MNHEY, CDR2 SVGEGT, per germline. Trimming took 6 bases from V and 0 from J, leaving 5 bases between them.